Listed here are 2 T cell receptor beta chains from one sample, sequenced in a study of T cell repertoires in cytomegalovirus infection. These receptors are not linked to any known antigen. TCRdb fed the reads into MiXCR, producing one record per CDR3 protein. The table has roughly 49,000 distinct CDR3 sequences, about a fifth seen once. Sequenced material: CD8+ T cells from cultured PBMCs, taken from culture after CMV antigen stimulation. The receptor source for this set is a human donor in good health (CMV status not recorded). Some clones in this sample may be carry-over from other donors' samples.

This clonotype was counted only a few times. Written as DNA, the CDR3 is TGTGCCAGCAGCTACTGGGACAGGGGCACTGAAGCTTTCTTT. Its protein is CASSYWDRGTEAFF. The V call is TRBV7-8, the J call TRBJ1-1; TRBD1 aligns across 10 bases. CDR1 and CDR2 from the germline V gene are SGHVS and FQNEAQ. Losses at the gene ends were 4 bases for V and 4 bases for J; bases not matched to a gene: 3. This CDR3 has 14 amino acids.

The chain recombines TRBV7-2 with TRBJ2-7; the match to TRBD2 covers 11 bases. After removal of 4 bases from V and 3 bases from J, the junction contained 5 bases not matched to a gene. This CDR3 contains 15 residues. Germline V gives CDR1 SGHTA, CDR2 FQGNSA. CDR3 sequence reads: CASSSSGTSGYEQYF. In DNA form, the CDR3 reads TGTGCCAGCAGCTCCAGCGGGACTAGCGGCTACGAGCAGTACTTC.